Below, one T cell receptor (beta chain) is given with its context. Its specificity is not known. These data come from a study of CD4+ T cells in melanoma. Study conclusions and caveats: Neoantigen-specific CD4+ T cells in melanoma reportedly had diverse differentiation states. CD8+ T cell, macrophage and B cell function reportedly correlated with neoantigen-specific CD4+ T cells.

Clones were read by immunoSEQ multiplex PCR, and TCRdb kept only the in-frame ones, dropping some. The sample comprises about 120,000 clones, around 92% of which are singletons, and 3% to 4% rests with the top ten. Germline CDR1 reads SGHTA; CDR2 reads FQGTGA. V was clipped by 5 bases and J by 10 bases; unmatched bases: 12. The CDR3 has 16 amino acids. Sequencing was done on a sample of peripheral blood. This sequence was found in a human donor with melanoma. The rearrangement uses TRBV7-3 and TRBJ2-1, with 12 bases identical to TRBD2. The CDR3 protein is CASSDLAGGPVREQFF. The CDR3 DNA reads TGTGCCAGCAGCGATCTAGCGGGGGGGCCGGTAAGGGAGCAGTTCTTC.